The 12 T cell receptor beta chains listed next were all sequenced from one sample in a study of CD8+ T cells in alopecia areata. Following RNA extraction, reverse transcription yielded cDNA that acted as the sequencing template. Sequenced by immunoSEQ multiplex PCR; TCRdb stores in-frame clones only, minus some. The data contain some 120,000 clones, approximately 54% of them singletons. Treatment described: oral pan-JAK inhibitor, 5-10 mg twice daily. The sequences come from CD8+ T cells sorted from blood, collected at week 24, from a patient treated with tofacitinib. These receptor sequences come from a human donor with alopecia areata.

This chain links TRBV27 with TRBJ2-3, with D possibly matching TRBD1 (5 bases). The germline CDR1 and CDR2 sequences are MNHEY and SMNVEV (reference sequence). Between the trimmed V and J ends, which lost 3 bases and 1 base, there was a span of 14 bases. CDR3 length: 16 amino acids. The DNA for the CDR3 is TGTGCCAGCAGTTTTCAACGTCTAGGGGGCACAGATACGCAGTATTTT. As protein: CASSFQRLGGTDTQYF.

This clone was seen once. The CDR3 reads CASSQEDPDTQYF. The CDR3 DNA reads as TGCGCCAGCAGCCAAGAAGATCCAGATACGCAGTATTTT. This chain joins TRBV4-1 and TRBJ2-3, with D hard to call. There are 13 residues in the CDR3. Germline CDR1 and CDR2: MGHRA and YSYEKL. V was clipped by 0 bases and J by 4 bases, with 5 bases between them.

This clone was observed a handful of times. The gene calls are TRBV4-2 and TRBJ2-7; D is perhaps TRBD2 (6 bases). The length of the CDR3 is 13 residues. The V gene's germline CDR1 is LGHNA and CDR2 YNFKEQ. The ends were cut back, 4 bases at V and 7 bases at J, with 14 bases in the middle. DNA of the CDR3: TGTGCCAGCAGCCTCAATGCGGGACTGGAGCAGTACTTC. This codes for CASSLNAGLEQYF.

This chain joins TRBV29-1 and TRBJ1-1; 7 nucleotides line up with TRBD1. CDR3 length: 12 amino acids. J was trimmed by 5 bases and V by 7 bases; bases with no gene match: 7. Germline values: CDR1 SQVTM, CDR2 ANQGSEA. The CDR3 region is CSEVTGETEAFF. The CDR3 bases are TGCAGCGAGGTTACAGGGGAGACTGAAGCTTTCTTT.

In this sample, this clone turned up a few times. The chain combines TRBV15 with TRBJ1-6; no reliable D call. V lost 3 bases to trimming and J lost 8 bases, with 5 bases between them. CDR1 is LNHNV and CDR2 is YYDKDF in the germline V gene (reference sequence). The CDR3 spans 12 residues. As DNA, the CDR3 is TGTGCCACCAGCAGCATGGATTCACCCCTCCACTTT. Protein product: CATSSMDSPLHF. The full variable domain, rest sourced from reference TRBV15 and TRBJ1-6, is DAMVIQNPRYQVTQFGKPVTLSCSQTLNHNVMYWYQQKSSQAPKLLFHYYDKDFNNEADTPDNFQSRRPNTSFCFLDIRSPGLGDTAMYLCATSSMDSPLHFGNGTRLTVT.

The rearrangement uses TRBV7-6 and TRBJ2-1, with 12 bases matching TRBD2. The germline CDR1 and CDR2 sequences are SGHVS and FNYEAQ. The CDR3 totals 19 residues. Trimming removed 0 bases from V and 0 bases from J; junction bases left unmatched: 6. The CDR3 reads CASSLALAGGESSYNEQFF. CDR3 bases: TGTGCCAGCAGCTTAGCCCTAGCGGGGGGGGAAAGCTCCTACAATGAGCAGTTCTTC.

The CDR3 is CASRPPLDTQYF. The DNA of the CDR3 is TGTGCCAGCAGACCCCCCTTGGATACGCAGTATTTT. This rearrangement joins TRBV7-9 to TRBJ2-3; D not resolved. Looked up from germline, CDR1 is SEHNR and CDR2 is FQNEAQ (reference sequence). V was trimmed by 6 bases and J by 6 bases, leaving 10 bases between them. The CDR3 is 12 residues long.

This clone showed up just once. The CDR3 DNA follows: TGTGCCAGCAGCCCGCGACTGAAGAACAATGAGCAGTTCTTC. Amino acids: CASSPRLKNNEQFF. The rearrangement links TRBV7-2 to TRBJ2-1; unclear D gene. The CDR3 has 14 amino acids. CDR1 is SGHTA and CDR2 is FQGNSA in the germline V gene. V was clipped by 5 bases and J by 5 bases, with 13 bases between them. The whole variable domain, filled in from reference TRBV7-2 and TRBJ2-1, reads GAGVSQSPSNKVTEKGKDVELRCDPISGHTALYWYRQSLGQGLEFLIYFQGNSAPDKSGLPSDRFSAERTGGSVSTLTIQRTQQEDSAVYLCASSPRLKNNEQFFGPGTRLTVL.

V is TRBV15 and J is TRBJ2-3; D may correspond to TRBD1 or TRBD2 (5 bases each). Trimming removed 0 bases at V and 2 bases at J, with 12 bases between. The germline V gene has CDR1 LNHNV and CDR2 YYDKDF (reference sequence). The CDR3 has 16 amino acids. The CDR3 here is CATSRDQGDPTDTQYF. The CDR3 region has the DNA TGTGCCACCAGCAGAGATCAAGGGGACCCCACAGATACGCAGTATTTT. Drawing the rest from reference TRBV15 and TRBJ2-3, the complete variable domain is DAMVIQNPRYQVTQFGKPVTLSCSQTLNHNVMYWYQQKSSQAPKLLFHYYDKDFNNEADTPDNFQSRRPNTSFCFLDIRSPGLGDTAMYLCATSRDQGDPTDTQYFGPGTRLTVL.

In nucleotides, the CDR3 is TGCGCCAGCGGGGCAAAGACAGATACGCAGTATTTT. It translates to CASGAKTDTQYF. The chain is built from TRBV5-1 and TRBJ2-3; tentatively, D is TRBD1 (5 bases). The CDR3 loop spans 12 amino acids. Trimming removed 7 bases at V and 3 bases at J, with 9 bases between. Germline V gene data show CDR1 as SGHRS and CDR2 as YFSETQ.

Only a few counts were recorded for this clone. The chain uses TRBV7-8 and TRBJ2-5; 8 nucleotides line up with TRBD2. Germline V gene sequence: CDR1 SGHVS, CDR2 FQNEAQ. The CDR3 loop spans 16 amino acids. Trimming removed 0 bases from V and 3 bases from J; junction bases left unmatched: 6. CDR3 region: CASSLALAGEEETQYF. The CDR3 bases are TGTGCCAGCAGCTTAGCGCTAGCGGGCGAAGAAGAGACCCAGTACTTC.

This clone showed up just once. The V call is TRBV2, the J call TRBJ2-1, with D maybe TRBD1 (6 bases). Germline lookup yields CDR1 SNHLY and CDR2 FYNNEI. CDR3 length: 15 amino acids. V was pared by 1 base and J by 6 bases, with 13 bases between. CDR3 sequence reads: CASSEGASRGNEQFF. The CDR3 DNA reads as TGTGCCAGCAGTGAAGGGGCTAGCAGGGGCAATGAGCAGTTCTTC.